This entry lists 21 T cell receptor beta chains sequenced from one sample in a study of blood T cell repertoires in COVID-19. The method was immunoSEQ multiplex PCR; TCRdb's version includes in-frame clones alone and lacks a portion of them. The repertoire consists of under 200,000 clones, with around 90% occurring once and the leading ten covering around a fifth. The sample comprised peripheral blood. These receptor sequences come from a man aged 55 to 70 with active or convalescent COVID-19.

The chain has TRBV19 and TRBJ2-3; TRBD2 matches 9 bases. The CDR3 spans 16 residues. J was trimmed by 4 bases and V by 3 bases; bases with no gene match: 8. Germline values: CDR1 LNHDA, CDR2 SQIVND (reference sequence). CDR3 nucleotide sequence: TGTGCCAGTAGTATTTTGGCGGGGGGGCGGGCAGATACGCAGTATTTT. It codes for CASSILAGGRADTQYF.

J is TRBJ2-7 and V is TRBV6-6; 9 bases match TRBD2. The CDR3 spans 13 residues. Trimming cost V 6 bases and J 2 bases; bases outside gene matches: 2. The germline V gene has CDR1 MNHNY and CDR2 SVGAGI (reference sequence). The CDR3, as DNA: TGTGCCAGCAGGTCTAGCGGGGCCTACGAGCAGTACTTC. Translating gives CASRSSGAYEQYF.

This chain joins TRBV5-1 and TRBJ2-5; no firm D call. This CDR3 has 14 amino acids. Trimming pared 2 bases from V and 2 bases from J, leaving 10 bases between. The germline gives CDR1 SGHRS, CDR2 YFSETQ. For the CDR3, the DNA is TGCGCCAGCAGCTTACGTGGGCAGCAAGAGACCCAGTACTTC. This gives the protein CASSLRGQQETQYF.

The chain links TRBV5-1 to TRBJ2-3; 10 bases map to TRBD2. Germline V gene lookup returns CDR1 SGHRS and CDR2 YFSETQ. The CDR3 sequence is 18 residues long. The V gene end was trimmed by 1 base and the J gene end by 3 bases; junction bases not matched to a gene: 11. The CDR3 coding sequence is TGCGCCAGCAGCTTGATGAGCGGGGGGGCTCTGGTAACAGATACGCAGTATTTT. Amino acid sequence: CASSLMSGGALVTDTQYF.

V and J are TRBV5-1 and TRBJ2-1, with a tentative D call TRBD2 (6 bases). The germline V gene encodes CDR1 SGHRS and CDR2 YFSETQ. Trimming cost V 4 bases and J 4 bases, with 9 bases left between them. CDR3 length: 13 residues. CDR3 DNA: TGCGCCAGCAGCACTGGGGGGTACAATGAGCAGTTCTTC. Its translation is CASSTGGYNEQFF.

This rearrangement joins TRBV4-1 to TRBJ2-7; D is unclear. This CDR3 region has 15 residues. The V end was cut by 0 bases, the J end by 6 bases, with 15 bases between. CDR1 and CDR2 from the germline V gene are MGHRA and YSYEKL. This chain's CDR3 is CASSQEQTSLGEQYF. CDR3 nucleotide sequence: TGCGCCAGCAGCCAAGAACAGACCTCTCTGGGCGAGCAGTACTTC.

This chain joins TRBV14 and TRBJ1-1; D may be TRBD1 (6 bases). The germline V gene has CDR1 SGHDN and CDR2 FVKESK. The length of the CDR3 is 14 residues. V gave up 0 bases and J gave up 8 bases, with 13 bases separating them. This CDR3 reads CASSQDRGATEAFF. As DNA, the CDR3 is TGTGCCAGCAGCCAAGATCGGGGGGCCACCGAAGCTTTCTTT.

The V call is TRBV30, the J call TRBJ1-5; D gene unclear. CDR3 length equals 14 residues. Germline V gene lookup returns CDR1 GTSNPN and CDR2 SVGIG (reference sequence). V shed 4 bases and J shed 0 bases, with 10 bases lying between them. The CDR3 coding sequence is TGTGCCTGGATTCGAGGTTATAGCAATCAGCCCCAGCATTTT. This codes for CAWIRGYSNQPQHF.

This chain connects TRBV10-2 to TRBJ1-2; D ambiguous. The length of the CDR3 is 15 residues. Trimming cost V 1 base and J 0 bases, with 9 bases left between them. CDR1 WSHSY and CDR2 SAAADI come from the germline V gene. CDR3 DNA sequence: TGCGCCAGCAGTGAGTTTACAGATTCTAACTATGGCTACACCTTC. This encodes CASSEFTDSNYGYTF.

The J gene is TRBJ1-1, the V gene TRBV2, with a tentative D call TRBD1 (6 bases). Germline CDR1 SNHLY, CDR2 FYNNEI. The CDR3 sequence is 16 residues long. V lost 6 bases, J lost 4 bases, and 21 bases lay in between. This CDR3 is CASSVNVGALGTEAFF. The CDR3, as DNA: TGTGCCAGCAGCGTTAATGTGGGGGCCCTGGGCACTGAAGCTTTCTTT.

The V call is TRBV6-6, the J call TRBJ1-2; no definite D call. In germline, CDR1 is MNHNY, CDR2 SVGAGI (reference sequence). V was pared by 0 bases and J by 5 bases, with 4 bases between. The CDR3 contains 12 residues. The CDR3 DNA follows: TGTGCCAGCAGTTACTCAGAGTATGGCTACACCTTC. As protein: CASSYSEYGYTF.

V is TRBV6-5 and J is TRBJ2-7; 7 bases line up with TRBD1. Trimming took 5 bases from V and 3 from J; bases not matched to a gene: 10. The germline gives CDR1 MNHEY, CDR2 SVGAGI. The CDR3 length is 15 residues. CDR3 protein: CASSKAQGPNYEQYF. The CDR3, as DNA: TGTGCCAGCAGTAAGGCACAGGGGCCGAACTACGAGCAGTACTTC.

This clone was seen only a few times. The chain employs TRBV24-1 and TRBJ1-2; 7 positions agree with TRBD1. CDR1 is KGHDR and CDR2 is SFDVKD in the germline V gene. Unmatched junction bases numbered 10, after V lost 3 bases and J lost 7 bases. CDR3 length: 15 residues. The CDR3 sequence: CATSDPQGGRFGYTF. The CDR3 bases are TGTGCCACCAGTGATCCCCAAGGGGGCAGGTTTGGCTACACCTTC.

In this sample, this clone turned up a few times. The chain links TRBV6-5 to TRBJ1-3, with a weak D call TRBD1 (6 bases). There are 15 residues in the CDR3. The germline V and J ends were trimmed by 6 bases and 2 bases, with 14 bases remaining between them. The V gene's germline CDR1 is MNHEY and CDR2 SVGAGI. The CDR3 is CASRGNRVPGNTIYF. The CDR3 nucleotides read TGTGCCAGCAGAGGAAACAGGGTCCCTGGAAACACCATATATTTT.

V gene TRBV6-4 combines with J gene TRBJ2-1; 8 nucleotides line up with TRBD1. Germline trimming cut 10 bases from V and 3 bases from J; bases unmatched to any gene: 8. CDR1 MRHNA and CDR2 SNTAGT come from the germline V gene. The CDR3 is 14 amino acids. DNA of the CDR3: TGTGCCACCCACAGGGGGGAAGGCTACAATGAGCAGTTCTTC. Amino acids: CATHRGEGYNEQFF.

The J gene is TRBJ2-1, the V gene TRBV5-5, with D maybe TRBD2 (7 bases). CDR1 is SGHKS and CDR2 is YYEKEE in the germline V gene (reference sequence). The germline V and J ends were trimmed by 4 bases and 5 bases, with 31 bases remaining between them. There are 20 residues in the CDR3. CDR3 in amino acids: CASSTALGWGGSVAHNEQFF. As DNA, the CDR3 is TGTGCCAGCAGCACCGCCCTTGGTTGGGGGGGCAGCGTGGCTCACAATGAGCAGTTCTTC.

The chain has TRBV7-9 and TRBJ1-5; a weak D match, TRBD1 (5 bases). This CDR3 has 15 amino acids. CDR1 SEHNR and CDR2 FQNEAQ come from the germline V gene (reference sequence). The germline V and J ends were trimmed by 4 bases and 7 bases, with 17 bases remaining between them. CDR3 DNA sequence: TGTGCCAGCAGCTCCCAAGGCGGCGGGGGACAGCCCCAGCATTTT. It codes for CASSSQGGGGQPQHF.

This chain uses TRBV4-1 with TRBJ2-2, with TRBD2 matching 9 bases. V was clipped by 1 base and J by 7 bases; unmatched bases: 7. Germline assignment: CDR1 MGHRA and CDR2 YSYEKL. The CDR3 spans 16 residues. CDR3 in DNA: TGCGCCAGCAGCCAAGTTAGCGGGGGCTGGGGCGGGGAGCTGTTTTTT. This translates into CASSQVSGGWGGELFF.

The V gene is TRBV5-6, the J gene TRBJ1-5, with D hard to call. The germline CDR1 and CDR2 sequences are SGHDT and YYEEEE. This CDR3 spans 12 amino acids. The V and J ends lost 4 bases and 6 bases respectively, with 8 bases between them. The CDR3 nucleotides are TGTGCCAGCAGCATCGTTAGTCAGCCCCAGCATTTT. Amino acid sequence: CASSIVSQPQHF.

The V and J genes are TRBV4-2 and TRBJ1-6; weak D call: TRBD1 (5 bases). The CDR3 totals 14 residues. Germline-derived CDR1 and CDR2 are LGHNA and YNFKEQ. V dropped 5 bases and J dropped 10 bases, with 15 bases sitting between them. The DNA of the CDR3 is TGTGCCAGCAGCTTCGGAGGGGCTGGGTCACCCCTCCACTTT. The encoded protein is CASSFGGAGSPLHF.

The J gene is TRBJ1-5, the V gene TRBV6-5; TRBD1 agrees at 9 bases. Per the germline V gene, CDR1 is MNHEY and CDR2 is SVGAGI. This CDR3 region has 15 residues. Unmatched junction bases numbered 3, after V lost 4 bases and J lost 2 bases. The CDR3 bases are TGTGCCAGCAGTTCACAGGGGGCTGGCAATCAGCCCCAGCATTTT. Translation gives CASSSQGAGNQPQHF.